This T cell receptor (beta chain) stems from a study of CD8 T cells in ankylosing spondylitis. Study outcomes and limitations: There was a TCR beta motif, made of fewer than 10 highly homologous variants, that appeared characteristic of ankylosing spondylitis blood. Peripheral blood held disease-linked clones only at relatively low frequency, and these were CD8+.

J was trimmed by 4 bases and V by 8 bases; bases with no gene match: 26. CDR1 is MNHNS, CDR2 SASEGT, per germline. The CDR3 totals 19 residues. One entry per CDR3 protein results from TCRdb running MiXCR on the 5' RACE reads. The data contain over 600,000 distinct CDR3 sequences, roughly 19% of them seen just once; the ten biggest clones take up roughly a fifth. In the case of this clonotype: What it binds is unknown.

Sequencing input: blood, either unsorted or a sorted T cell fraction (not recorded which). V is TRBV6-1 and J is TRBJ2-7; 7 bases line up with TRBD1. The receptor comes from a male donor with ankylosing spondylitis. DNA for the CDR3: TGTGCCAGCGGACCGCCCGGGACAGAATATCCAGAGCCAGAATACGAGCAGTACTTC. Its protein product is CASGPPGTEYPEPEYEQYF.